These 21 T cell receptor beta chains were sequenced from one sample in a study of shared clonotypes between healthy human individuals. TCRdb's table, derived via immunoSEQ multiplex PCR, lists solely in-frame clones and lacks some. The table has 2,500,000 or so clones, approximately 93% seen once. Source material: naive CD4+ T cells from PBMCs. Subset indicated: CD45RA+ positively selected. The receptor set was obtained from a young man in good health. Some clones in this sample may be carry-over from other donors' samples.

The CDR3 here is CASSYDRGYYEQYF. The CDR3, as DNA: TGCGCCAGCAGCTACGACAGGGGCTACTACGAGCAGTACTTC. The rearrangement links TRBV5-1 to TRBJ2-7; 8 nucleotides agree with TRBD1. The CDR3 covers 14 residues. Germline CDR1 reads SGHRS; CDR2 reads YFSETQ. Germline trimming cut 3 bases from V and 3 bases from J; bases unmatched to any gene: 5.

The chain combines TRBV9 with TRBJ2-2, with 11 bases fitting TRBD2. V lost 3 bases to trimming and J lost 1 base; unmatched junction nucleotides: 14. The CDR3 contains 20 residues. Per germline, CDR1 SGDLS and CDR2 YYNGEE. CDR3 in amino acids: CASSAPSRGSGRGNTGELFF. CDR3 coding DNA: TGTGCCAGCAGCGCCCCCTCCCGGGGTAGCGGGAGGGGGAACACCGGGGAGCTGTTTTTT.

In this sample, this clone turned up once. J is TRBJ2-7 and V is TRBV28; a weak D match, TRBD1 (6 bases). In germline, CDR1 is MDHEN, CDR2 SYDVKM. V was cut by 6 bases and J by 7 bases, with 16 bases left in between. The CDR3 covers 13 residues. Here the CDR3 reads CASRLPGAGEQYF. The CDR3 DNA sequence: TGTGCCAGCAGACTTCCAGGGGCTGGGGAGCAGTACTTC.

The gene calls are TRBV6-6 and TRBJ2-1, with 10 bases aligning to TRBD1. Germline CDR1 is MNHNY and CDR2 is SVGAGI (reference sequence). The trim removed 5 bases at V and 4 bases at J, leaving 8 bases unmatched. This CDR3 contains 16 residues. The CDR3 here is CASSGRGQGTYNEQFF. The CDR3 DNA reads TGTGCCAGCAGTGGCCGGGGACAGGGGACTTACAATGAGCAGTTCTTC.

This chain uses TRBV6-6 with TRBJ2-7, with D possibly matching TRBD1 (6 bases). The germline V gene has CDR1 MNHNY and CDR2 SVGAGI (reference sequence). This CDR3 is built from 14 residues. The V end was cut by 1 base, the J end by 2 bases, with 9 bases between. CDR3 sequence reads: CASSYWDTPYEQYF. In DNA, the CDR3 is TGTGCCAGCAGTTACTGGGACACACCCTACGAGCAGTACTTC.

The chain recombines TRBV4-3 with TRBJ2-3; D is unresolved. CDR3 length: 15 residues. From germline, CDR1 is LGHNA and CDR2 YSLEER. Trimming shortened V by 1 base and J by 3 bases, and 11 bases separated the two germline ends. The chain's CDR3 is CASSQGFWPTDTQYF. The DNA for the CDR3 is TGCGCCAGCAGCCAAGGGTTCTGGCCAACAGATACGCAGTATTTT.

V usage is TRBV6-5 and J usage is TRBJ2-2; TRBD2 might be the D (5 bases). Trimming cost V 0 bases and J 6 bases, with 11 bases left between them. Looked up from germline, CDR1 is MNHEY and CDR2 is SVGAGI. This CDR3 has 15 amino acids. This CDR3 is CASSYSLEAAGELFF. CDR3 nucleotide sequence: TGTGCCAGCAGTTACTCGCTGGAGGCGGCCGGGGAGCTGTTTTTT.

The chain is built from TRBV30 and TRBJ2-7; TRBD2 aligns across 15 bases. CDR1 and CDR2 from the germline V gene are GTSNPN and SVGIG (reference sequence). The V and J ends lost 5 bases and 9 bases, in that order; junction bases with no gene match: 8. The CDR3 loop spans 14 amino acids. CDR3 in DNA: TGTGCCTGGGGCGGACTAGCGGGAGGGACTGGGCAGTACTTC. This sequence encodes CAWGGLAGGTGQYF. The full variable domain, in which reference TRBV30 and TRBJ2-7 provide the parts outside the CDR3, is SQTIHQWPATLVQPVGSPLSLECTVEGTSNPNLYWYRQAAGRGLQLLFYSVGIGQISSEVPQNLSASRPQDRQFILSSKKLLLSDSGFYLCAWGGLAGGTGQYFGPGTRLTVT.

The chain carries TRBV5-1 and TRBJ2-7, with a tentative D call TRBD2 (7 bases). The CDR3 covers 14 residues. The germline V gene has CDR1 SGHRS and CDR2 YFSETQ. The germline V and J ends were trimmed by 4 bases and 0 bases, with 11 bases remaining between them. DNA for the CDR3: TGCGCCAGCAGCGGGAGGGGGGACTCCTACGAGCAGTACTTC. Its protein is CASSGRGDSYEQYF.

This clone appeared once. The chain carries TRBV4-1 and TRBJ1-1; D perhaps matches TRBD1 (6 bases). Trimming took 0 bases from V and 10 from J, leaving 15 bases between them. Germline CDR1 is MGHRA and CDR2 is YSYEKL. This CDR3 spans 14 amino acids. The CDR3 is CASSQDGAGAGAFF. The CDR3, as DNA: TGCGCCAGCAGCCAAGACGGCGCGGGGGCGGGAGCTTTCTTT.

This chain joins TRBV7-9 and TRBJ2-7; TRBD1 agrees at 8 bases. This CDR3 spans 16 amino acids. From germline, CDR1 is SEHNR and CDR2 FQNEAQ (reference sequence). V gave up 3 bases and J gave up 0 bases; unmatched junction bases: 7. CDR3 DNA sequence: TGTGCCAGCAGCTTCAGACAGGGGACGAGCTCCTACGAGCAGTACTTC. It encodes CASSFRQGTSSYEQYF. Variable domain in full (rest from reference TRBV7-9 and TRBJ2-7): DTGVSQNPRHKITKRGQNVTFRCDPISEHNRLYWYRQTLGQGPEFLTYFQNEAQLEKSRLLSDRFSAERPKGSFSTLEIQRTEQGDSAMYLCASSFRQGTSSYEQYFGPGTRLTVT.

The rearrangement joins TRBV11-2 to TRBJ1-1, with TRBD1 matching 9 bases. The germline V gene has CDR1 SGHAT and CDR2 FQNNGV. Germline trimming cut 0 bases from V and 5 bases from J; bases unmatched to any gene: 16. This CDR3 contains 19 residues. As DNA, the CDR3 is TGTGCCAGCAGCTTAGACTCCGGGACAGGGAATCGGGTGGGGACTGAAGCTTTCTTT. It encodes CASSLDSGTGNRVGTEAFF.

The J gene is TRBJ2-4, the V gene TRBV11-1; a weak D match, TRBD2 (5 bases). Trimming shortened V by 7 bases and J by 1 base, and 14 bases separated the two germline ends. The CDR3 consists of 15 residues. The germline gives CDR1 SGHAT, CDR2 FQDESV (reference sequence). The CDR3 protein is CASTGLGEAKNIQYF. The CDR3 coding sequence is TGTGCCAGCACTGGGTTGGGAGAGGCCAAAAACATTCAGTACTTC.

A note on this clone: The sample carries other DNA sequences with the same CDR3. This chain connects TRBV7-9 to TRBJ1-2, with unresolved D. The CDR3 is made up of 14 amino acids. Germline V gene lookup returns CDR1 SEHNR and CDR2 FQNEAQ (reference sequence). Trimming shortened V by 3 bases and J by 1 base, and 9 bases separated the two germline ends. CDR3 sequence: CASSLAGVNYGYTF. CDR3 in DNA: TGTGCCAGCAGCTTGGCAGGTGTTAACTATGGCTACACCTTC.

Here the CDR3 DNA reads TGCAGTGCTCGTAAGAGGGAAAAACTGTTTTTT. Translated, it gives CSARKREKLFF. The V call is TRBV20-1, the J call TRBJ1-4; D is unresolved. The V end lost 5 bases, the J end lost 8 bases, and 9 bases lay between the germline ends. Germline V gives CDR1 DFQATT, CDR2 SNEGSKA (reference sequence). The CDR3 totals 11 residues.

This chain links TRBV18 with TRBJ2-4; 15 bases are shared with TRBD2. Germline V gene data show CDR1 as KGHSH and CDR2 as LQKENI. The CDR3 is 18 residues long. J was trimmed by 2 bases and V by 2 bases; bases with no gene match: 4. The CDR3 protein is CASSPGTSGRLTKNIQYF. The CDR3 bases are TGTGCCAGCTCACCAGGGACTAGCGGGAGGCTCACCAAAAACATTCAGTACTTC. Supplemented by reference TRBV18 and TRBJ2-4, the full variable domain reads NAGVMQNPRHLVRRRGQEARLRCSPMKGHSHVYWYRQLPEEGLKFMVYLQKENIIDESGMPKERFSAEFPKEGPSILRIQQVVRGDSAAYFCASSPGTSGRLTKNIQYFGAGTRLSVL.

The chain uses TRBV6-1 and TRBJ2-2; tentatively, D is TRBD2 (7 bases). The V gene's germline CDR1 is MNHNS and CDR2 SASEGT. The CDR3 loop spans 16 amino acids. V was trimmed by 2 bases and J by 7 bases, leaving 17 bases between them. DNA for the CDR3: TGTGCCAGCAGTGAACGGGGGGCGCTCTTGGGCGGGGAGCTGTTTTTT. Translating gives CASSERGALLGGELFF.

The chain combines TRBV19 with TRBJ1-4; the D is unclear. Germline lookup yields CDR1 LNHDA and CDR2 SQIVND (reference sequence). The V and J ends lost 1 base and 8 bases respectively, with 17 bases between them. The CDR3 runs to 16 residues. The CDR3 sequence is CASSIVSGSLTEKLFF. Here the CDR3 DNA reads TGTGCCAGTAGTATAGTCAGCGGGAGCCTAACCGAAAAACTGTTTTTT.

J is TRBJ2-4 and V is TRBV6-5, with 10 bases fitting TRBD1. This CDR3 region has 16 residues. V was clipped by 2 bases and J by 7 bases; unmatched bases: 8. CDR1 and CDR2 (germline): MNHEY, SVGAGI. The CDR3 spells CASSYKGQGLRNIQYF. The DNA for the CDR3 is TGTGCCAGCAGTTACAAGGGACAGGGGTTGAGGAACATTCAGTACTTC.

The genes are TRBV6-6 and TRBJ1-4, with D unclear. Trimming stripped 5 bases from V and 3 bases from J, with 13 bases between. CDR1 and CDR2 from the germline V gene are MNHNY and SVGAGI (reference sequence). This CDR3 has 15 residues. For the CDR3, the DNA is TGTGCCAGCAGTACGAGGAGGGCCTCTAATGAAAAACTGTTTTTT. Translating gives CASSTRRASNEKLFF.

The chain combines TRBV28 with TRBJ1-5; TRBD1 is a possible D gene (5 bases). Per germline, CDR1 MDHEN and CDR2 SYDVKM. The CDR3 totals 16 residues. V was clipped by 1 base and J by 6 bases, with 16 bases between them. CDR3 DNA sequence: TGTGCCAGCAGTTTATTAGGTGTTGGGGGAAGTCAGCCCCAGCATTTT. It translates to CASSLLGVGGSQPQHF. The variable domain in full, completed from reference TRBV28 and TRBJ1-5, reads DVKVTQSSRYLVKRTGEKVFLECVQDMDHENMFWYRQDPGLGLRLIYFSYDVKMKEKGDIPEGYSVSREKKERFSLILESASTNQTSMYLCASSLLGVGGSQPQHFGDGTRLSIL.